This passage covers 25 T cell receptor beta chains from one sample sequenced in a study of technical replicates of blood from a few donors. TCRdb keeps only in-frame clones here, not all; method: immunoSEQ multiplex PCR. Of about 34,000 clones in the sample, 90% to 95% were seen once. The sequencing sample was made of PBMCs. The receptor source for this set is a human donor in good health. Some clones in this sample may be carry-over from other donors' samples.

The chain carries TRBV7-2 and TRBJ2-7, with a tentative D call TRBD1 (5 bases). CDR3 length: 16 amino acids. From germline, CDR1 is SGHTA and CDR2 FQGNSA. Trimming took 1 base from V and 3 from J, leaving 16 bases between them. As DNA, the CDR3 is TGTGCCAGCAGCTTAGACGGGCGGCAGGGAAACTACGAGCAGTACTTC. Translated, it gives CASSLDGRQGNYEQYF. The variable domain in full, completed from reference TRBV7-2 and TRBJ2-7, reads GAGVSQSPSNKVTEKGKDVELRCDPISGHTALYWYRQSLGQGLEFLIYFQGNSAPDKSGLPSDRFSAERTGGSVSTLTIQRTQQEDSAVYLCASSLDGRQGNYEQYFGPGTRLTVT.

The chain employs TRBV4-1 and TRBJ1-1; no definite D call. Trimming took 1 base from V and 6 from J, leaving 9 bases between them. The CDR3 covers 13 residues. Germline loops: CDR1 MGHRA, CDR2 YSYEKL. The CDR3 DNA is TGCGCCAGCAGCCAAGTGAAGCCCGCTGAAGCTTTCTTT. Its translation is CASSQVKPAEAFF.

The V call is TRBV11-1, the J call TRBJ2-3; possible D gene TRBD2, 5 bases. The CDR3 loop spans 17 amino acids. Trimming shortened V by 1 base and J by 0 bases, and 14 bases separated the two germline ends. Germline CDR1 and CDR2: SGHAT and FQDESV (reference sequence). Here the CDR3 DNA reads TGTGCCAGCAGCTTAGGCAGAAGGGCTAGCAGCACAGATACGCAGTATTTT. This translates into CASSLGRRASSTDTQYF.

The chain employs TRBV4-3 and TRBJ1-1; a weak D match, TRBD1 (5 bases). V lost 0 bases to trimming and J lost 4 bases, with 15 bases between them. The CDR3 has 16 residues. The germline V gene encodes CDR1 LGHNA and CDR2 YSLEER. The CDR3 DNA sequence: TGCGCCAGCAGCCAAGATGGACAAATTGGCTCCACTGAAGCTTTCTTT. Protein sequence: CASSQDGQIGSTEAFF.

The chain carries TRBV28 and TRBJ1-1, with D perhaps matching TRBD1 (6 bases). The CDR3 has 15 amino acids. In germline, CDR1 is MDHEN, CDR2 SYDVKM. Trimming stripped 3 bases from V and 11 bases from J, with 22 bases between. The CDR3 DNA follows: TGTGCCAGCAGTTTGCCCGGGACATTTCGCGGGCCGGCTTTCTTT. Protein sequence: CASSLPGTFRGPAFF. Full variable domain (missing parts from reference TRBV28 and TRBJ1-1): DVKVTQSSRYLVKRTGEKVFLECVQDMDHENMFWYRQDPGLGLRLIYFSYDVKMKEKGDIPEGYSVSREKKERFSLILESASTNQTSMYLCASSLPGTFRGPAFFGQGTRLTVV.

The chain uses TRBV7-3 and TRBJ1-1; possible D gene TRBD1, 5 bases. This CDR3 has 13 residues. The V and J ends lost 5 bases and 8 bases respectively, with 15 bases between them. Germline values: CDR1 SGHTA, CDR2 FQGTGA. Here the CDR3 reads CASSGYRPPEAFF. The CDR3 DNA sequence: TGTGCCAGCAGCGGTTACAGGCCGCCCGAAGCTTTCTTT.

This chain links TRBV18 with TRBJ2-2, with D tentatively TRBD1 (5 bases). Germline CDR1 is KGHSH and CDR2 is LQKENI. CDR3 length: 16 amino acids. V lost 0 bases, J lost 6 bases, and 14 bases lay in between. The chain's CDR3 is CASSPPERTTAGELFF. The CDR3 nucleotides read TGTGCCAGCTCACCACCGGAACGGACAACAGCCGGGGAGCTGTTTTTT.

This chain uses TRBV27 with TRBJ1-2; D perhaps matches TRBD1 (6 bases). The CDR3 is 15 residues long. The germline V gene has CDR1 MNHEY and CDR2 SMNVEV (reference sequence). The V end was cut by 7 bases, the J end by 2 bases, with 17 bases between. In DNA form, the CDR3 reads TGTGCCAGCACTCGAAGGGGAGACAGGAACTATGGCTACACCTTC. The encoded protein is CASTRRGDRNYGYTF.

The chain couples TRBV6-1 to TRBJ2-3; tentative D call: TRBD1 (5 bases). This CDR3 has 15 amino acids. In germline, CDR1 is MNHNS, CDR2 SASEGT. V dropped 7 bases and J dropped 2 bases, with 16 bases sitting between them. This CDR3 is CASTSRQGNTDTQYF. Written as DNA, the CDR3 is TGTGCCAGCACCTCGAGGCAGGGTAACACAGATACGCAGTATTTT.

The chain links TRBV2 to TRBJ1-4; D is unclear. Trimming removed 4 bases from V and 3 bases from J, with 9 bases in between. This CDR3 has 14 amino acids. Per germline, CDR1 SNHLY and CDR2 FYNNEI. Here the CDR3 DNA reads TGTGCCAGCAGTGTAGGTCGGGCTAATGAAAAACTGTTTTTT. Translation: CASSVGRANEKLFF.

The V gene is TRBV7-2, the J gene TRBJ2-7, with D perhaps matching TRBD1 (7 bases). The CDR3 is made up of 16 amino acids. V lost 1 base, J lost 5 bases, and 18 bases lay in between. Germline V lookup: CDR1 SGHTA, CDR2 FQGNSA. The CDR3 coding sequence is TGTGCCAGCAGCTTAGTCGCGTCAGGGGGGCGCCACGAGCAGTACTTC. Protein sequence: CASSLVASGGRHEQYF.

V gene TRBV2 combines with J gene TRBJ1-6, with TRBD1 as a possible D gene (5 bases). This CDR3 region has 14 residues. Germline V lookup: CDR1 SNHLY, CDR2 FYNNEI. V lost 2 bases to trimming and J lost 7 bases, with 9 bases between them. The CDR3 sequence is CASSEIGGNSPLHF. Here the CDR3 DNA reads TGTGCCAGCAGTGAAATCGGGGGAAATTCACCCCTCCACTTT.

The V gene is TRBV15, the J gene TRBJ1-3, with 9 bases lining up with TRBD1. The CDR3 is 17 residues long. Germline V gene sequence: CDR1 LNHNV, CDR2 YYDKDF (reference sequence). The ends lost 0 bases at V and 4 bases at J; junction bases unmatched: 7. CDR3 protein: CATSRDPGTGFGNTIYF. The DNA for the CDR3 is TGTGCCACCAGCAGAGACCCCGGGACAGGGTTCGGAAACACCATATATTTT.

This sequence joins TRBV6-5 and TRBJ2-7; D remains unclear. This CDR3 has 14 amino acids. Deletions cut 0 bases from V and 1 base from J, with 7 bases between. Germline V CDR1 and CDR2: MNHEY, SVGAGI. The chain's CDR3 is CASSYSRGSYEQYF. The CDR3 nucleotides are TGTGCCAGCAGTTACTCTCGCGGATCCTACGAGCAGTACTTC.

The chain employs TRBV2 and TRBJ2-7; 9 bases match TRBD1. Germline CDR1 and CDR2: SNHLY and FYNNEI. V lost 6 bases, J lost 5 bases, and 8 bases stayed unmatched. This CDR3 is 14 amino acids long. This CDR3 reads CASRRVQGAHEQYF. For the CDR3, the DNA is TGTGCCAGCAGAAGGGTACAGGGGGCCCACGAGCAGTACTTC. The full variable domain, with the rest looked up from reference TRBV2 and TRBJ2-7, is EPEVTQTPSHQVTQMGQEVILRCVPISNHLYFYWYRQILGQKVEFLVSFYNNEISEKSEIFDDQFSVERPDGSNFTLKIRSTKLEDSAMYFCASRRVQGAHEQYFGPGTRLTVT.

The rearrangement uses TRBV5-1 and TRBJ1-6; TRBD1 aligns across 9 bases. Trimming cost V 7 bases and J 12 bases; bases outside gene matches: 14. Per the germline V gene, CDR1 is SGHRS and CDR2 is YFSETQ. The CDR3 sequence is 15 residues long. The CDR3 nucleotides read TGCGCCAGCGCGTCCCAGGGACAGGGAAGTGGACCCCTCCACTTT. Translating it yields CASASQGQGSGPLHF.

This chain uses TRBV19 with TRBJ2-5, with a tentative D call TRBD1 (6 bases). The CDR3 covers 15 residues. CDR1 is LNHDA and CDR2 is SQIVND in the germline V gene (reference sequence). V dropped 4 bases and J dropped 0 bases, with 12 bases sitting between them. The CDR3 bases are TGTGCCAGTAGTAGGGGACAACTGAACCAAGAGACCCAGTACTTC. Translation gives CASSRGQLNQETQYF.

The gene calls are TRBV6-5 and TRBJ2-1; 11 bases agree with TRBD2. In germline, CDR1 is MNHEY, CDR2 SVGAGI. CDR3 size: 15 residues. The trim removed 10 bases at V and 4 bases at J, leaving 9 bases unmatched. CDR3 residues: CATLSGTSGYNEQFF. The CDR3 DNA is TGTGCCACCCTTTCCGGGACTAGCGGATACAATGAGCAGTTCTTC.

A remark on this clone: One junction end disagrees with the germline gene, perhaps due to a read error. This CDR3 is also generated by other DNA sequences in the sample. The gene calls are TRBV19 and TRBJ2-7; 8 bases are shared with TRBD1. CDR3 length: 13 amino acids. CDR1 is LNHDA, CDR2 SQIVND, per germline (reference sequence). CDR3 sequence (DNA): TGTGCCAGTACCCCAGACAGGGGTTACGAGCAGTATTTC. Protein product: CASTPDRGYEQYF.

This chain links TRBV5-1 with TRBJ2-1; D is perhaps TRBD2 (5 bases). The CDR3 length is 15 residues. In germline, CDR1 is SGHRS, CDR2 YFSETQ. V lost 4 bases, J lost 0 bases, and 11 bases lay in between. The CDR3 reads CASSSRGSSYNEQFF. For the CDR3, the DNA is TGCGCCAGCAGCAGCCGGGGTAGCTCCTACAATGAGCAGTTCTTC.

The V gene is TRBV10-1, the J gene TRBJ2-5; D unresolved. V was clipped by 4 bases and J by 5 bases, with 8 bases between them. Germline loops: CDR1 WNHNN, CDR2 SYGVQD (reference sequence). There are 12 residues in the CDR3. Here the CDR3 DNA reads TGCGCCAGCAGTGTCAAGCTCGAGACCCAGTACTTC. Its translation is CASSVKLETQYF.

The rearrangement links TRBV11-3 to TRBJ2-3; 8 nucleotides match TRBD2. The CDR3 has 14 residues. Germline V gene lookup returns CDR1 SGHNT and CDR2 YENEEA. V lost 2 bases and J lost 6; bases outside the gene matches: 4. DNA of the CDR3: TGTGCCAGCAGCTTATTAGCGGGGACGGATACGCAGTATTTT. It translates to CASSLLAGTDTQYF.

The chain employs TRBV5-4 and TRBJ1-2, with 8 nucleotides matching TRBD1. V was clipped by 7 bases and J by 3 bases; unmatched bases: 8. The germline CDR1 and CDR2 sequences are SGHNT and YYREEE (reference sequence). There are 14 residues in the CDR3. The CDR3 nucleotides are TGTGCCAGCTTCACGGACAGGGATTACTATGGCTACACCTTC. Its protein product is CASFTDRDYYGYTF.

The V gene is TRBV9, the J gene TRBJ1-3; 7 bases are a match to TRBD1. After removal of 0 bases from V and 0 bases from J, the junction contained 6 bases not matched to a gene. Germline lookup yields CDR1 SGDLS and CDR2 YYNGEE. The CDR3 has 17 amino acids. CDR3 loop: CASSVGPRQGSGNTIYF. The CDR3 nucleotides read TGTGCCAGCAGCGTAGGGCCCCGACAGGGCTCTGGAAACACCATATATTTT.

The chain links TRBV5-1 to TRBJ2-7, with D maybe TRBD2 (6 bases). Germline V gives CDR1 SGHRS, CDR2 YFSETQ. CDR3 length: 14 amino acids. The V end was cut by 0 bases, the J end by 2 bases, with 9 bases between. CDR3 nucleotide sequence: TGCGCCAGCAGCTTGGGCGGAGGGACCTACGAGCAGTACTTC. It specifies CASSLGGGTYEQYF.